This T cell receptor beta chain was identified during a study of cytomegalovirus exposure and HLA in healthy donors. Findings and limits, study-wide: About 180 TCR beta chains were listed as cytomegalovirus-associated. Several of the most significant clusters appeared, in a later analysis, to be linked to common viral pathogens. A highly shared variant cluster was judged a likely technical artifact.

The PCR contained 60 Vbeta and 13 Jbeta primers. Libraries were prepared by immunoSEQ multiplex PCR; TCRdb keeps only in-frame clonotypes and omits some of them. The table shows 150,000 to 200,000 clones, with 75% to 80% occurring only once. Germline V gives CDR1 PRHDT, CDR2 FYEKMQ (reference sequence). V gave up 5 bases and J gave up 3 bases, with 17 bases separating them. CDR3 length equals 15 residues. Of note for this clone: Its antigen is still unknown.

This TCR was sampled from a woman under 40 in good health and CMV-seropositive. The sample was PBMCs. This chain connects TRBV13 to TRBJ2-7; weak D call: TRBD1 (6 bases). CDR3 sequence (DNA): TGTGCCAGCAGCCGCCAGGGACAAAACTTCTACGAGCAGTACTTC. It translates to CASSRQGQNFYEQYF.